Given below is one T cell receptor beta chain in context. Its target is not known. PCR primers comprised 60 Vbeta and 13 Jbeta primers. Profiled with immunoSEQ multiplex PCR; TCRdb holds only in-frame clones, not every one. The sample consists of tens of thousands of clones, around 80% of them appearing once. This entry is derived from a study of cytomegalovirus exposure and HLA in healthy donors. Findings and limits, study-wide: In a later analysis, TCR beta V- and J-gene trimming showed a link to a missense DCLRE1C variant. In a later analysis, the majority of CMV-associated beta chains seemingly showed HLA restriction. A later analysis reportedly found fewer N-insertions in an Asian-associated ancestry cluster than the approximately 660-donor mean.

Germline CDR1 SGHTA, CDR2 FQGNSA. Trimming took 3 bases from V and 4 from J, leaving 10 bases between them. The CDR3 has 14 amino acids. The chain employs TRBV7-2 and TRBJ1-3, with D hard to call. Sequencing used PBMCs. The sequence came from a male donor in good health and CMV-seronegative. This CDR3 reads CASSFVGAGNTIYF. For the CDR3, the DNA is TGTGCCAGCAGCTTCGTAGGAGCCGGAAACACCATATATTTT.